A single sample is the source of the 23 T cell receptor beta chains below, sequenced in a study of blood T cell repertoires in COVID-19. Assay: immunoSEQ multiplex PCR; the TCRdb copy retains only in-frame clones and omits some. The profile shows a few hundred thousand clones, about 87% of them singletons. What was sequenced was PBMCs or T cells enriched from blood (not recorded which). The origin of the receptors is a woman between 45 and 65 years old who had recovered from COVID-19.

The CDR3 sequence is CASSATIRVGSYEQYF. The CDR3, as DNA: TGTGCCAGTAGTGCAACAATCCGGGTGGGCTCCTACGAGCAGTACTTC. The chain combines TRBV19 with TRBJ2-7; no clear D. The CDR3 extends over 16 amino acids. Trimming stripped 5 bases from V and 0 bases from J, with 17 bases between. Germline-derived CDR1 and CDR2 are LNHDA and SQIVND (reference sequence). The complete variable domain, with remaining parts taken from reference TRBV19 and TRBJ2-7, reads DGGITQSPKYLFRKEGQNVTLSCEQNLNHDAMYWYRQDPGQGLRLIYYSQIVNDFQKGDIAEGYSVSREKKESFPLTVTSAQKNPTAFYLCASSATIRVGSYEQYFGPGTRLTVT.

On this clone: The same CDR3 is also encoded by other DNA sequences in this sample. The rearrangement links TRBV29-1 to TRBJ1-1; 11 bases are shared with TRBD1. Germline CDR1 SQVTM, CDR2 ANQGSEA. Unmatched junction bases numbered 1, after V lost 6 bases and J lost 4 bases. The CDR3 is 12 amino acids. The CDR3 nucleotides read TGCAGCGTGGGACAGGGGGGCACTGAAGCTTTCTTT. Protein sequence: CSVGQGGTEAFF.

The gene calls are TRBV30 and TRBJ1-2; TRBD1 matches 10 bases. The CDR3 has 15 residues. Germline loops: CDR1 GTSNPN, CDR2 SVGIG (reference sequence). J lost 2 bases, V lost 0 bases, and 3 bases had no gene match. Here the CDR3 reads CAWSVRDRGNYGYTF. Here the CDR3 DNA reads TGTGCCTGGAGTGTCCGGGACAGGGGAAACTATGGCTACACCTTC. Combining the CDR3 with reference TRBV30 and TRBJ1-2 gives the whole variable domain SQTIHQWPATLVQPVGSPLSLECTVEGTSNPNLYWYRQAAGRGLQLLFYSVGIGQISSEVPQNLSASRPQDRQFILSSKKLLLSDSGFYLCAWSVRDRGNYGYTFGSGTRLTVV.

The chain employs TRBV6-2 or TRBV6-3 and TRBJ2-7, with 7 bases matching TRBD2. CDR1 and CDR2 (germline): MNHEY, SVGEGT. V was pared by 0 bases and J by 3 bases, with 2 bases of the junction left unmatched. The CDR3 covers 14 residues. As DNA, the CDR3 is TGTGCCAGCAGTTACTCAGCGGGGCTCTACGAGCAGTACTTC. Protein: CASSYSAGLYEQYF.

The chain employs TRBV30 and TRBJ1-2, with D perhaps TRBD1 (5 bases). CDR1 GTSNPN and CDR2 SVGIG come from the germline V gene (reference sequence). Trimming took 4 bases from V and 0 from J, leaving 15 bases between them. This CDR3 contains 15 residues. The CDR3 DNA reads as TGTGCCTGGACCCCCCGCCTGGGGCCTAACTATGGCTACACCTTC. The encoded protein is CAWTPRLGPNYGYTF.

The chain couples TRBV7-2 to TRBJ2-3, with TRBD2 matching 9 bases. Looked up from germline, CDR1 is SGHTA and CDR2 is FQGNSA. The CDR3 is 16 residues long. With V trimmed by 4 bases and J by 2 bases, 7 bases remained unmatched. The CDR3 sequence: CASSSDASGVTDTQYF. The CDR3 DNA sequence: TGTGCCAGCAGCTCTGACGCTAGCGGGGTCACAGATACGCAGTATTTT.

This clone has only one observation. Other DNA variants within this sample encode the same CDR3. The chain joins TRBV12-3 or TRBV12-4 to TRBJ2-1; no definite D call. Trimming shortened V by 8 bases and J by 0 bases, and 8 bases separated the two germline ends. The CDR3 is 13 amino acids. The CDR3 spells CASRGSSYNEQFF. The CDR3 nucleotides read TGTGCCAGCCGCGGAAGCTCCTACAATGAGCAGTTCTTC.

The V and J genes are TRBV5-4 and TRBJ1-2, with 7 bases matching TRBD1. Per the germline V gene, CDR1 is SGHNT and CDR2 is YYREEE (reference sequence). The V gene end was trimmed by 0 bases and the J gene end by 2 bases; junction bases not matched to a gene: 7. This CDR3 spans 16 amino acids. This CDR3 is CASSLGGGQANYGYTF. CDR3 in DNA: TGTGCCAGCAGCTTGGGGGGCGGACAGGCCAACTATGGCTACACCTTC.

CDR3 bases: TGTGCCATTAAAACGACTAGCGGGCACAATGAGCAGTTCTTC. It yields the protein CAIKTTSGHNEQFF. The chain employs TRBV10-3 and TRBJ2-1, with 10 positions matching TRBD2. The V and J ends lost 9 bases and 5 bases, in that order; junction bases with no gene match: 7. The germline gives CDR1 ENHRY, CDR2 SYGVKD. The CDR3 loop spans 14 amino acids.

The CDR3: CAWSPQGATEAFF. CDR3 in DNA: TGTGCCTGGAGCCCACAGGGGGCCACTGAAGCTTTCTTT. V gene TRBV30 combines with J gene TRBJ1-1; 9 bases align to TRBD1. This CDR3 region has 13 residues. The junction had 3 bases not matched to a gene; V was cut back by 3 bases and J by 4 bases. Germline CDR1 reads GTSNPN; CDR2 reads SVGIG (reference sequence).

The chain joins TRBV7-9 to TRBJ2-6; TRBD1 agrees at 8 bases. The CDR3 runs 17 residues. Trimming cost V 4 bases and J 0 bases; bases outside gene matches: 5. The germline gives CDR1 SEHNR, CDR2 FQNEAQ (reference sequence). CDR3 DNA: TGTGCCAGCAGCTCTCCGGGACAGGCCTCTGGGGCCAACGTCCTGACTTTC. Translation: CASSSPGQASGANVLTF.

The CDR3 DNA reads as TGCGCCAGCAGCTCACAGGGTTGGTCCGGGGAGCTGTTTTTT. It encodes CASSSQGWSGELFF. The chain carries TRBV5-1 and TRBJ2-2; D perhaps matches TRBD1 (6 bases). Trimming cost V 3 bases and J 6 bases, with 12 bases left between them. The CDR3 has 14 residues. Germline assignment: CDR1 SGHRS and CDR2 YFSETQ. The full variable domain, rest sourced from reference TRBV5-1 and TRBJ2-2, is KAGVTQTPRYLIKTRGQQVTLSCSPISGHRSVSWYQQTPGQGLQFLFEYFSETQRNKGNFPGRFSGRQFSNSRSEMNVSTLELGDSALYLCASSSQGWSGELFFGEGSRLTVL.

This clone was seen only a few times. V gene TRBV6-4 combines with J gene TRBJ2-2; D remains unclear. This CDR3 spans 13 amino acids. Trimming took 3 bases from V and 3 from J, leaving 5 bases between them. Germline V gene sequence: CDR1 MRHNA, CDR2 SNTAGT. The CDR3 DNA follows: TGTGCCAGCAGTGATGAGTACACCGGGGAGCTGTTTTTT. Translated, it gives CASSDEYTGELFF.

This chain uses TRBV4-2 with TRBJ2-1; D remains unclear. Germline V gene lookup returns CDR1 LGHNA and CDR2 YNFKEQ. V dropped 6 bases and J dropped 0 bases, with 12 bases sitting between them. The CDR3 spans 15 residues. Here the CDR3 reads CASSPIKSSYNEQFF. DNA for the CDR3: TGTGCCAGCAGTCCTATAAAGAGCTCCTACAATGAGCAGTTCTTC.

V is TRBV28 and J is TRBJ1-2; D is possibly TRBD1 (5 bases). The CDR3 is 13 residues long. V dropped 2 bases and J dropped 12 bases, with 16 bases sitting between them. Germline CDR1 is MDHEN and CDR2 is SYDVKM. CDR3 coding DNA: TGTGCCAGCAGTTTAAGGCAGGGAGGAGCTCACACCTTC. It specifies CASSLRQGGAHTF.

The chain recombines TRBV5-4 with TRBJ2-7; 8 bases are a match to TRBD1. Germline V gives CDR1 SGHNT, CDR2 YYREEE (reference sequence). The CDR3 runs 15 residues. The junction had 6 bases not matched to a gene; V was cut back by 2 bases and J by 2 bases. The CDR3 DNA is TGTGCCAGCAGCTTTATCGGACAGGGCCCCTACGAGCAGTACTTC. It encodes CASSFIGQGPYEQYF.

V and J are TRBV9 and TRBJ2-2; D perhaps matches TRBD2 (5 bases). This CDR3 has 16 amino acids. The V end lost 2 bases, the J end lost 0 bases, and 11 bases lay between the germline ends. The germline V gene encodes CDR1 SGDLS and CDR2 YYNGEE. CDR3 coding DNA: TGTGCCAGCAGCGTGTTAGTCGGGACGAACACCGGGGAGCTGTTTTTT. Protein product: CASSVLVGTNTGELFF.

The chain is built from TRBV5-6 and TRBJ1-5; TRBD1 might be the D (5 bases). CDR1 is SGHDT, CDR2 YYEEEE, per germline. CDR3 length: 14 residues. The germline V and J ends were trimmed by 5 bases and 4 bases, with 13 bases remaining between them. The CDR3 here is CASSSERGNQPQHF. CDR3 in DNA: TGTGCCAGCAGTTCGGAGCGGGGGAATCAGCCCCAGCATTTT.

The CDR3 is CASSQDVTGGSSEKLFF. The CDR3 bases are TGCGCCAGCAGCCAAGATGTGACAGGGGGCTCGAGTGAAAAACTGTTTTTT. The chain is built from TRBV4-3 and TRBJ1-4; 10 nucleotides match TRBD1. V shed 0 bases, J shed 7 bases, and the junction held 8 bases outside the gene matches. CDR1 is LGHNA and CDR2 is YSLEER in the germline V gene. There are 17 residues in the CDR3.

J is TRBJ2-3 and V is TRBV28, with a possible D match to TRBD1 (6 bases). Germline CDR1 is MDHEN and CDR2 is SYDVKM. The CDR3 is 15 amino acids. V lost 1 base to trimming and J lost 2 bases, with 10 bases between them. CDR3 protein: CASSLFWTDTDTQYF. For the CDR3, the DNA is TGTGCCAGCAGTTTATTCTGGACAGACACAGATACGCAGTATTTT.

The chain combines TRBV24-1 with TRBJ2-1, with TRBD2 as a possible D gene (6 bases). This CDR3 comprises 13 residues. Germline V CDR1 and CDR2: KGHDR, SFDVKD. V was clipped by 9 bases and J by 3 bases, with 11 bases between them. The CDR3 loop is CATAGGVYNEQFF. For the CDR3, the DNA is TGTGCCACCGCAGGAGGGGTCTACAATGAGCAGTTCTTC.

This clone was observed a few times. The chain couples TRBV29-1 to TRBJ2-7; 7 bases line up with TRBD2. The trim removed 7 bases at V and 4 bases at J, leaving 13 bases unmatched. The CDR3 has 14 residues. Germline CDR1 is SQVTM and CDR2 is ANQGSEA. CDR3 sequence reads: CSARLAEYGYEQYF. The CDR3 DNA reads TGCAGCGCCCGACTAGCTGAATATGGGTACGAGCAGTACTTC.

This chain links TRBV18 with TRBJ1-5, with 10 bases identical to TRBD1. J gave up 2 bases and V 1 base, and 2 bases lay outside the gene matches. CDR3 size: 16 residues. Germline V CDR1 and CDR2: KGHSH, LQKENI. The CDR3 is CASSPLGTGGNQPQHF. CDR3 sequence (DNA): TGTGCCAGCTCACCACTTGGGACAGGGGGCAATCAGCCCCAGCATTTT.